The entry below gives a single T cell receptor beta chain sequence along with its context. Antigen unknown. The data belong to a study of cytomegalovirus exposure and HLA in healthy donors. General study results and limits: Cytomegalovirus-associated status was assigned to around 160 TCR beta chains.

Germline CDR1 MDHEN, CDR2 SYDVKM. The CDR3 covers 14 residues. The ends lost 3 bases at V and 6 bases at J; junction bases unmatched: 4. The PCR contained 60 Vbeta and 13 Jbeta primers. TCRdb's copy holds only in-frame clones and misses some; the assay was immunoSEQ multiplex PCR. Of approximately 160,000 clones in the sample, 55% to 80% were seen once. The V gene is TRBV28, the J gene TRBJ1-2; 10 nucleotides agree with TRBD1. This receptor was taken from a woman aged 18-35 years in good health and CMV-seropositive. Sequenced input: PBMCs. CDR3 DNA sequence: TGTGCCAGCAGTTTCGGGACAGGGGTCCATGGCTACACCTTC. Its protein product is CASSFGTGVHGYTF.